Shown below are 9 T cell receptor beta chains from a single sample sequenced in a study of blood T cell repertoires in COVID-19. Assay used: immunoSEQ multiplex PCR; TCRdb lists only in-frame clones, some missing. The sample lists about 200,000 clones; 86% were seen once. The specimen sequenced was PBMCs or T cells enriched from blood (not recorded which). The receptor source for this set is a woman in her thirties who had been exposed to COVID-19.

DNA of the CDR3: TGTGCCAGCAGCCTGGCTCAGGGTGATAATTCACCCCTCCACTTT. Amino acids: CASSLAQGDNSPLHF. The chain joins TRBV3-1 (or the pseudogene TRBV3-2) to TRBJ1-6; maybe TRBD1 (5 bases). Between the trimmed V and J ends, which lost 4 bases and 5 bases, there was a span of 12 bases. Germline CDR1 LGHDT, CDR2 YNNKEL (reference sequence). The CDR3 is 15 amino acids.

The chain links TRBV9 to TRBJ2-3; 8 positions match TRBD1. From germline, CDR1 is SGDLS and CDR2 YYNGEE. The CDR3 sequence is 16 residues long. The V segment lost 3 bases and the J segment 5 bases; nucleotides outside the gene matches: 11. The CDR3 DNA reads as TGTGCCAGCAGCGACGGACAGGGCTTCTTGTTAGATACGCAGTATTTT. This sequence encodes CASSDGQGFLLDTQYF.

The chain couples TRBV19 to TRBJ1-2, with D perhaps matching TRBD1 (5 bases). Trimming stripped 9 bases from V and 4 bases from J, with 9 bases between. Germline CDR1 LNHDA, CDR2 SQIVND (reference sequence). There are 11 residues in the CDR3. The CDR3 sequence is CASREGYGYTF. The CDR3 DNA reads TGTGCCAGCAGGGAGGGCTATGGCTACACCTTC.

V is TRBV4-1 and J is TRBJ1-6; a possible D gene is TRBD1 (6 bases). Germline loops: CDR1 MGHRA, CDR2 YSYEKL. The CDR3 totals 16 residues. Trimming shortened V by 0 bases and J by 2 bases, and 8 bases separated the two germline ends. CDR3 sequence: CASSQEHRAYNSPLHF. DNA for the CDR3: TGCGCCAGCAGCCAAGAACACAGGGCCTATAATTCACCCCTCCACTTT.

The V call is TRBV3-1 (or the pseudogene TRBV3-2), the J call TRBJ2-3; 7 bases fit TRBD2. The length of the CDR3 is 16 residues. Germline V CDR1 and CDR2: LGHDT, YNNKEL (reference sequence). With V trimmed by 2 bases and J by 0 bases, 5 bases remained unmatched. CDR3: CASSQLLGGSTDTQYF. As DNA, the CDR3 is TGTGCCAGCAGCCAACTATTGGGGGGGAGCACAGATACGCAGTATTTT.

This clone was counted only a few times. The chain carries TRBV11-3 and TRBJ1-6; TRBD1 agrees at 7 bases. Germline CDR1 and CDR2: SGHNT and YENEEA. The CDR3 has 19 amino acids. J was trimmed by 1 base and V by 3 bases; bases with no gene match: 12. CDR3 sequence: CASSFSTGDRGSYNSPLHF. The CDR3 bases are TGTGCCAGCAGCTTCTCTACAGGGGATAGGGGTTCCTATAATTCACCCCTCCACTTT.

The J gene is TRBJ1-1, the V gene TRBV18; 7 bases line up with TRBD1. V gave up 0 bases and J gave up 7 bases; unmatched junction bases: 11. The germline V gene has CDR1 KGHSH and CDR2 LQKENI. This CDR3 has 16 amino acids. The CDR3 DNA reads as TGTGCCAGCTCACCACCGTCACAGGGGTTTCAGGGTGAAGCTTTCTTT. It specifies CASSPPSQGFQGEAFF. Drawing the rest from reference TRBV18 and TRBJ1-1, the complete variable domain is NAGVMQNPRHLVRRRGQEARLRCSPMKGHSHVYWYRQLPEEGLKFMVYLQKENIIDESGMPKERFSAEFPKEGPSILRIQQVVRGDSAAYFCASSPPSQGFQGEAFFGQGTRLTVV.

This rearrangement joins TRBV7-2 to TRBJ1-1, with D perhaps matching TRBD1 (6 bases). This CDR3 is built from 14 residues. V was pared by 3 bases and J by 11 bases, with 19 bases between. CDR1 SGHTA and CDR2 FQGNSA come from the germline V gene. CDR3 coding DNA: TGTGCCAGCAGCTTTACGGCCTCTCCGAGGGGGGCTTTCTTT. This codes for CASSFTASPRGAFF.

About this clone: A read error may account for a junction end that differs from germline. This chain uses TRBV6-6 with TRBJ2-2; 12 bases are a match to TRBD1. CDR3 length: 15 residues. Germline V gives CDR1 MNHNY, CDR2 SVGAGI (reference sequence). CDR3 amino acids: CASSSGTGGTWELFF. The CDR3 DNA follows: TGTGCCAGCAGCTCCGGGACAGGGGGCACCTGGGAGCTGTTTTTT.